The rows below give T cell receptor beta chains drawn from one sample of a study of shared T cell receptors in the human thymus. Generated by immunoSEQ multiplex PCR, the TCRdb table keeps only in-frame clones and is missing some. The sample records some 660,000 clones, approximately 89% being singletons. This sample also appeared in a second study, on human thymus T cells.

The sample taken for sequencing was thymocytes. The receptors stem from a boy under two years old with a congenital heart defect. CDR3s include the opening cysteine and the closing phenylalanine or tryptophan. D genes are given only for firm matches. For some rows the clone size is stated as once, few or many, or as a class when expanded; others skip it.

cdr3_aa: CASSQKPTVSGANVLTF
cdr3_nt: TGTGCCAGCAGCCAAAAACCCACTGTCTCTGGGGCCAACGTCCTGACTTTC
v_call: TRBV4-2
cdr3_length: 17
clone_size: NA
d_call: NA
j_call: TRBJ2-6

cdr3_aa: CASSMSYPNSPLHF
cdr3_nt: TGTGCCAGTAGTATGTCCTATCCCAATTCACCCCTCCACTTT
v_call: TRBV19
cdr3_length: 14
clone_size: NA
d_call: NA
j_call: TRBJ1-6

cdr3_aa: CASSPHPETHYNEQFF
cdr3_nt: TGCGCCAGCAGCCCTCACCCGGAGACGCACTACAATGAGCAGTTCTTC
v_call: TRBV4-3
cdr3_length: 16
clone_size: NA
d_call: NA
j_call: TRBJ2-1

cdr3_aa: CASSWSLEYEQYF
cdr3_nt: TGTGCCAGCAGCTGGTCGTTGGAGTACGAGCAGTACTTC
v_call: TRBV5-4
cdr3_length: 13
clone_size: NA
d_call: NA
j_call: TRBJ2-7

cdr3_aa: CASSLTSGGAENF
cdr3_nt: TGTGCCAGCAGCCTGACTAGCGGGGGGGCCGAGAACTTC
v_call: TRBV27
cdr3_length: 13
clone_size: few
d_call: TRBD2
j_call: TRBJ2-7

cdr3_aa: CASNGDTGELFF
cdr3_nt: TGTGCCAGCAACGGGGACACCGGGGAGCTGTTTTTT
v_call: TRBV5-4
cdr3_length: 12
clone_size: NA
d_call: NA
j_call: TRBJ2-2

cdr3_aa: CASSRGQGSDSPLHF
cdr3_nt: TGTGCCAGCAGCAGGGGACAGGGGAGTGATTCCCCCCTCCACTTT
v_call: TRBV11-2
cdr3_length: 15
clone_size: NA
d_call: TRBD1
j_call: TRBJ1-6

cdr3_aa: CASSLCWAGGRFYEQYF
cdr3_nt: TGTGCCAGCAGCTTATGTTGGGCGGGGGGGCGTTTCTACGAGCAGTACTTC
v_call: TRBV11-3
cdr3_length: 17
clone_size: NA
d_call: TRBD2
j_call: TRBJ2-7

cdr3_aa: CASSTTGGQNEKLFF
cdr3_nt: TGCGCCAGCAGCACCACAGGGGGCCAGAATGAAAAACTGTTTTTT
v_call: TRBV5-1
cdr3_length: 15
clone_size: NA
d_call: TRBD1
j_call: TRBJ1-4

cdr3_aa: CASSLGGGRKATDTQYF
cdr3_nt: TGTGCCAGCAGCTTAGGCGGGGGACGGAAAGCCACAGATACGCAGTATTTT
v_call: TRBV11-3
cdr3_length: 17
clone_size: once
d_call: TRBD2
j_call: TRBJ2-3

cdr3_aa: CASMPREGLESEQFF
cdr3_nt: TGTGCCAGCATGCCCCGGGAGGGCCTTGAGAGTGAGCAGTTCTTC
v_call: TRBV2
cdr3_length: 15
clone_size: NA
d_call: TRBD2
j_call: TRBJ2-1

cdr3_aa: CASSGLTDTQYF
cdr3_nt: TGCGCCAGCAGCGGACTTACAGATACGCAGTATTTT
v_call: TRBV5-1
cdr3_length: 12
clone_size: NA
d_call: NA
j_call: TRBJ2-3

cdr3_aa: CASSSATVRDRGESSYEQYF
cdr3_nt: TGCGCCAGCAGCTCGGCAACAGTCCGGGACAGGGGTGAATCTTCCTACGAGCAGTACTTC
v_call: TRBV4-1
cdr3_length: 20
clone_size: NA
d_call: TRBD1
j_call: TRBJ2-7

cdr3_aa: CASSPGGGRGLGPLHF
cdr3_nt: TGTGCCAGCAGCCCTGGGGGGGGGCGCGGGTTGGGACCCCTCCACTTT
v_call: TRBV9
cdr3_length: 16
clone_size: NA
d_call: NA
j_call: TRBJ1-6

cdr3_aa: CASSSPEAEKLFF
cdr3_nt: TGTGCCAGCAGTTCCCCGGAGGCTGAAAAACTGTTTTTT
v_call: TRBV27
cdr3_length: 13
clone_size: few
d_call: NA
j_call: TRBJ1-4

cdr3_aa: CASSQDTPGNRSEKLFF
cdr3_nt: TGTGCCAGCAGCCAAGATACCCCAGGGAACAGGAGCGAAAAACTGTTTTTT
v_call: TRBV14
cdr3_length: 17
clone_size: NA
d_call: NA
j_call: TRBJ1-4